What follows are 8 T cell receptor beta chains derived from one specimen sequenced in a study of blood T cell repertoires in COVID-19. The assay was immunoSEQ multiplex PCR, and TCRdb's table has in-frame clones only and misses some. The data contain around 470,000 clones, nearly 90% of them singletons. Sequencing was performed on peripheral blood. The receptors here all came from a man aged 18 to 35 with COVID-19, enrolled during active disease.

The CDR3 DNA is TGTGCCAGCAGCTTATATGGGACTCTAAGCTCTGGGGCCAACGTCCTGACTTTC. It yields the protein CASSLYGTLSSGANVLTF. The V and J genes are TRBV11-2 and TRBJ2-6, with D maybe TRBD2 (6 bases). V lost 2 bases, J lost 0 bases, and 14 bases lay in between. Germline V gene sequence: CDR1 SGHAT, CDR2 FQNNGV. The CDR3 contains 18 residues.

The chain employs TRBV7-6 and TRBJ2-5, with TRBD2 matching 12 bases. The germline gives CDR1 SGHVS, CDR2 FNYEAQ. The CDR3 totals 15 residues. J was trimmed by 4 bases and V by 5 bases; bases with no gene match: 5. In nucleotides, the CDR3 is TGTGCCAGCAGCGAGACTAGCGGGAGTGGAGAGACCCAGTACTTC. Its translation: CASSETSGSGETQYF. The full variable domain, its missing parts supplied by reference TRBV7-6 and TRBJ2-5, is GAGVSQSPRYKVTKRGQDVALRCDPISGHVSLYWYRQALGQGPEFLTYFNYEAQQDKSGLPNDRFSAERPEGSISTLTIQRTEQRDSAMYRCASSETSGSGETQYFGPGTRLLVL.

The chain combines TRBV10-2 with TRBJ2-1, with 12 nucleotides matching TRBD2. This CDR3 is 15 amino acids long. Germline V gene lookup returns CDR1 WSHSY and CDR2 SAAADI. V gave up 7 bases and J gave up 9 bases; unmatched junction bases: 10. CDR3 in amino acids: CASIKSLAGGGEQFF. The CDR3 coding sequence is TGCGCCAGCATAAAGTCCCTAGCGGGAGGGGGTGAGCAGTTCTTC.

The chain joins TRBV19 to TRBJ2-6, with 8 nucleotides matching TRBD1. The CDR3 is 16 residues long. Germline-derived CDR1 and CDR2 are LNHDA and SQIVND (reference sequence). Germline trimming cut 5 bases from V and 4 bases from J; bases unmatched to any gene: 7. CDR3 nucleotide sequence: TGTGCCAGTAGTGGACGGCAGGGGGCCGGGGCCAACGTCCTGACTTTC. Encoded protein: CASSGRQGAGANVLTF.

This clone was seen just once. This chain joins TRBV3-1 (or the pseudogene TRBV3-2) and TRBJ1-1, with 12 bases matching TRBD1. Germline assignment: CDR1 LGHDT and CDR2 YNNKEL (reference sequence). There are 14 residues in the CDR3. V shed 3 bases and J 11 bases; nucleotides not matched to a gene: 7. CDR3 region: CASSQGTGGLGAFF. For the CDR3, the DNA is TGTGCCAGCAGCCAGGGGACAGGGGGCTTGGGGGCTTTCTTT.

The rearrangement joins TRBV5-6 to TRBJ2-6; D unresolved. The CDR3 is 14 amino acids. V was trimmed by 2 bases and J by 2 bases, leaving 5 bases between them. The germline gives CDR1 SGHDT, CDR2 YYEEEE. The CDR3 spells CASSFIAGANVLTF. DNA of the CDR3: TGTGCCAGCAGCTTTATAGCTGGGGCCAACGTCCTGACTTTC. Variable domain in full (rest from reference TRBV5-6 and TRBJ2-6): DAGVTQSPTHLIKTRGQQVTLRCSPKSGHDTVSWYQQALGQGPQFIFQYYEEEERQRGNFPDRFSGHQFPNYSSELNVNALLLGDSALYLCASSFIAGANVLTFGAGSRLTVL.

This clone was found a few times. The chain joins TRBV6-5 to TRBJ1-6; the match to TRBD1 covers 10 bases. V dropped 7 bases and J dropped 10; count of bases not matched to a gene: 7. Looked up from germline, CDR1 is MNHEY and CDR2 is SVGAGI. The CDR3 is 14 residues long. CDR3 amino acids: CASKTGTGVSPLHF. CDR3 nucleotides: TGTGCCAGCAAGACAGGGACAGGGGTATCACCCCTCCACTTT.

J is TRBJ2-5 and V is TRBV6-2 or TRBV6-3, with TRBD2 matching 7 bases. This CDR3 region has 15 residues. From germline, CDR1 is MNHEY and CDR2 SVGEGT. With V trimmed by 0 bases and J by 5 bases, 6 bases remained unmatched. In DNA, the CDR3 is TGTGCCAGCAGTTACTCAGGACTAGGGGCGGAGACCCAGTACTTC. Translation gives CASSYSGLGAETQYF.